The present T cell receptor (beta chain) was sequenced within a study of blood T cell repertoires in COVID-19. Study summary: The analysed material was cDNA or gDNA that came from T cells, B-cell-depleted T cells, or PBMCs.

As processed by the authors: It was from reference gene primer amplification that nucleated cell counts were estimated. Produced via immunoSEQ multiplex PCR; TCRdb's table is partial and in-frame only. V, J and clone size were drawn from that table, and D and trimming were deduced from the DNA. The table has around 67,000 clones, 87% seen once. V lost 1 base, J lost 1 base, and 11 bases lay in between. CDR1 is SGHRS and CDR2 is YFSETQ in the germline V gene. This CDR3 comprises 15 residues. The clonotype comes from a man aged 45-65 years with active COVID-19. Sequencing input: peripheral blood. This chain links TRBV5-1 with TRBJ1-1; D perhaps matches TRBD1 (5 bases). The DNA of the CDR3 is TGCGCCAGCAGCTTGTCAGGGTTTGGGAACACTGAAGCTTTCTTT. It is translated as CASSLSGFGNTEAFF. The full variable domain, in which reference TRBV5-1 and TRBJ1-1 provide the parts outside the CDR3, is KAGVTQTPRYLIKTRGQQVTLSCSPISGHRSVSWYQQTPGQGLQFLFEYFSETQRNKGNFPGRFSGRQFSNSRSEMNVSTLELGDSALYLCASSLSGFGNTEAFFGQGTRLTVV.